This T cell receptor beta chain is drawn from a study of CD8+CD57+ T cells in acquired aplastic anemia. This clonotype was detected ten times or more. Its antigen remains unidentified. General study points: In common between the patients and the controls were twenty-nine CD8+ CDR3 sequences. Patients versus controls showed no significant CD8+ Simpson's diversity difference.

The CDR3 spans 14 residues. Trimming removed 4 bases from V and 2 bases from J, with 9 bases in between. CDR1 is ENHRY and CDR2 is SYGVKD in the germline V gene. Genomic DNA constituted the template upon which TCR beta VDJ and CDR3 profiling was performed. TCRdb re-derived calls from the reads in MiXCR, one entry per CDR3 protein. The sample carries approximately 270,000 distinct CDR3 sequences, 55% to 65% recorded once. Specimen: sorted CD4+, CD8+, or CD8+CD57+ T cells (not recorded which) from PBMCs. This receptor was obtained from a human donor with severe aplastic anemia or a healthy control (not recorded which). The chain recombines TRBV10-3 with TRBJ2-1; D gene uncertain. The CDR3: CAISGINTYNEQFF. CDR3 bases: TGTGCCATCAGTGGGATTAATACCTACAATGAGCAGTTCTTC.